Reported below is one T cell receptor (beta chain). This record comes from a study of OX40 agonist ivuxolimab in advanced cancers. Study summary: Enrollees could have had prior anti-PD-1, anti-PD-L1 or anti-CTLA-4 therapy, which around 40% had received.

Trimming took 4 bases from V and 4 from J; bases not matched to a gene: 6. This CDR3 is built from 16 residues. Germline assignment: CDR1 LNHDA and CDR2 SQIVND (reference sequence). Sequencing used immunoSEQ multiplex PCR; TCRdb keeps in-frame clones, though not all of them. The sample shows some 70,000 clones, around four fifths of them seen only once. J is TRBJ2-3 and V is TRBV19; TRBD2 agrees at 12 bases. This receptor was taken from an adult with an advanced solid tumor such as melanoma, head and neck, liver or kidney cancer. The specimen comprised CD4+ or CD8+ T cells sorted from blood, sampled in a trial of the OX40 agonist ivuxolimab. Here the CDR3 DNA reads TGTGCCAGTAGTACCGGACTAGCGGGGACGTCAGATACGCAGTATTTT. Amino acid sequence: CASSTGLAGTSDTQYF.